This T cell receptor beta chain was recorded in a study of blood T cell repertoires in COVID-19. CDR3 length equals 14 residues. CDR1 is SGDLS and CDR2 is YYNGEE in the germline V gene. Trimming removed 5 bases at V and 2 bases at J, with 10 bases between. Produced via immunoSEQ multiplex PCR; TCRdb's table is partial and in-frame only. Among about 170,000 clones listed, 86% were seen once. The clonotype was recovered from a woman of 80 years or more in a cohort sampled during active or convalescent COVID-19. V usage is TRBV9 and J usage is TRBJ2-2; D not resolved. Sequencing used peripheral blood. This CDR3 reads CASRGAINTGELFF. DNA for the CDR3: TGTGCCAGCAGAGGAGCCATAAACACCGGGGAGCTGTTTTTT. Full variable domain (remainder filled in from reference TRBV9 and TRBJ2-2): DSGVTQTPKHLITATGQRVTLRCSPRSGDLSVYWYQQSLDQGLQFLIQYYNGEERAKGNILERFSAQQFPDLHSELNLSSLELGDSALYFCASRGAINTGELFFGEGSRLTVL.